The present entry profiles one T cell receptor beta chain with its context. What it recognizes is unknown. The data originate from a study of cytomegalovirus exposure and HLA in healthy donors. Overall study findings and caveats: Researchers had no immune exposure information except CMV serostatus available. Segments of the TCR beta V type were, in most cases, productive about 87% or about 30% of the time in an earlier analysis. Later work found most CMV-associated TCR beta chains apparently HLA-restricted.

PCR employed 60 Vbeta and 13 Jbeta primers. Some clones are missing from TCRdb's copy, which holds only in-frame ones; the method was immunoSEQ multiplex PCR. The repertoire holds approximately 220,000 clones, with less than 85% as singletons. Trimming at V came to 4 bases and at J to 4 bases, leaving 4 bases not matched to a gene. The CDR3 has 15 amino acids. Germline-derived CDR1 and CDR2 are MNHEY and SVGAGI. The sequenced sample was PBMCs. This receptor was identified in a man between 18 and 29 years old in good health and CMV-seronegative. This rearrangement joins TRBV6-5 to TRBJ1-2, with TRBD1 matching over 12 bases. CDR3 nucleotide sequence: TGTGCCAGCAGTTCCAGGGACAGGGGGCTCTATGGCTACACCTTC. It codes for CASSSRDRGLYGYTF.